A selection of T cell receptor beta chains follows, all from one sample in a study of cytomegalovirus exposure and HLA in healthy donors. Data came from immunoSEQ multiplex PCR; TCRdb stores just in-frame clones and leaves some out. Seen here are about 360,000 clones, approximately 90% observed once, and the top ten hold 0.83%. Sequences were obtained from PBMCs. All receptors derive from a woman in her late teens or twenties in good health and CMV-seronegative. Both conserved end residues are part of each CDR3. The order of the fields is J gene, V gene, clone size, D gene, CDR3 protein, CDR3 DNA. A D gene is named only where the DNA matches it firmly. For some rows the clone size is stated as once, few or many, or as a class when expanded; others skip it.

J gene: TRBJ2-3
V gene: TRBV11-2
clone size: few
D gene: TRBD2
CDR3 protein: CASSPSGRDTDTQYF
CDR3 DNA: TGTGCCAGCAGCCCCAGCGGGAGAGACACAGATACGCAGTATTTT

J gene: TRBJ2-3
V gene: TRBV4-1
clone size: .
D gene: TRBD2
CDR3 protein: CASSQDAAGGPVDTQYF
CDR3 DNA: TGCGCCAGCAGCCAAGATGCCGCGGGGGGGCCCGTGGATACGCAGTATTTT

J gene: TRBJ2-7
V gene: TRBV10-1
clone size: .
D gene: TRBD1
CDR3 protein: CASRQGRSYEQYF
CDR3 DNA: TGCGCCAGCCGACAGGGGAGGTCCTACGAGCAGTACTTC

J gene: TRBJ1-4
V gene: TRBV2
clone size: .
D gene: TRBD1
CDR3 protein: CASSPGQATNEKLFF
CDR3 DNA: TGTGCCAGCAGTCCCGGACAGGCAACTAATGAAAAACTGTTTTTT

J gene: TRBJ1-2
V gene: TRBV5-6
clone size: .
D gene: .
CDR3 protein: CASSLDRANYGYTF
CDR3 DNA: TGTGCCAGCAGCTTGGACAGGGCTAACTATGGCTACACCTTC

J gene: TRBJ1-2
V gene: TRBV7-9
clone size: .
D gene: .
CDR3 protein: CASSLNQVGYTF
CDR3 DNA: TGTGCCAGCAGCTTAAACCAGGTGGGCTACACCTTC

J gene: TRBJ1-5
V gene: TRBV30
clone size: .
D gene: .
CDR3 protein: CAWSVRGLNQPQHF
CDR3 DNA: TGTGCCTGGAGTGTAAGGGGATTGAATCAGCCCCAGCATTTT

J gene: TRBJ2-7
V gene: TRBV13
clone size: .
D gene: TRBD1
CDR3 protein: CASSGGQGDDEQYF
CDR3 DNA: TGTGCCAGCAGCGGAGGACAGGGGGACGACGAGCAGTACTTC

J gene: TRBJ1-2
V gene: TRBV5-1
clone size: .
D gene: .
CDR3 protein: CASSWGVGDHLF
CDR3 DNA: TGCGCCAGCAGCTGGGGGGTGGGGGACCACCTCTTC

J gene: TRBJ2-7
V gene: TRBV6-5
clone size: .
D gene: TRBD2
CDR3 protein: CASSYSGLAGYEQYF
CDR3 DNA: TGTGCCAGCAGTTACTCGGGACTAGCGGGGTACGAGCAGTACTTC

J gene: TRBJ1-2
V gene: TRBV10-3
clone size: .
D gene: .
CDR3 protein: CAITERPSTYGYTF
CDR3 DNA: TGTGCCATCACGGAGCGGCCGTCTACCTATGGCTACACCTTC

J gene: TRBJ2-1
V gene: TRBV7-6
clone size: .
D gene: TRBD2
CDR3 protein: CASSLDGAGRAGEQFF
CDR3 DNA: TGTGCCAGCAGCTTAGATGGGGCCGGGAGGGCCGGTGAGCAGTTCTTC

J gene: TRBJ2-1
V gene: TRBV2
clone size: .
D gene: TRBD2
CDR3 protein: CASNWRGSGSEQFF
CDR3 DNA: TGTGCCAGCAACTGGCGGGGGAGCGGGAGTGAGCAGTTCTTC

J gene: TRBJ2-1
V gene: TRBV4-1
clone size: .
D gene: .
CDR3 protein: CASSLSSTYYNEQFF
CDR3 DNA: TGCGCCAGCAGCTTGTCGTCCACATATTACAATGAGCAGTTCTTC

J gene: TRBJ2-3
V gene: TRBV6-1
clone size: once
D gene: .
CDR3 protein: CASSLDPGTQYF
CDR3 DNA: TGTGCCAGCAGCCTCGATCCGGGTACGCAGTATTTT

J gene: TRBJ2-1
V gene: TRBV30
clone size: .
D gene: TRBD2
CDR3 protein: CAWSTRGTSVLRDNEQFF
CDR3 DNA: TGTGCCTGGAGTACCCGAGGGACTAGCGTCTTACGGGACAATGAGCAGTTCTTC

J gene: TRBJ2-3
V gene: TRBV4-1
clone size: .
D gene: TRBD1
CDR3 protein: CASSPTRDSRTDTQYF
CDR3 DNA: TGCGCCAGCAGCCCCACCCGGGACAGCCGCACAGATACGCAGTATTTT

J gene: TRBJ2-7
V gene: TRBV5-1
clone size: .
D gene: .
CDR3 protein: CASSHESGVEQYF
CDR3 DNA: TGCGCCAGCAGCCACGAGTCGGGGGTCGAGCAGTACTTC

J gene: TRBJ2-3
V gene: TRBV9
clone size: .
D gene: TRBD1
CDR3 protein: CASSNDRGVTDTQYF
CDR3 DNA: TGTGCCAGCAGCAACGACAGGGGCGTCACAGATACGCAGTATTTT

J gene: TRBJ2-1
V gene: TRBV5-6
clone size: .
D gene: TRBD1
CDR3 protein: CASSSDRVPYNEQFF
CDR3 DNA: TGTGCCAGCAGCTCCGACAGGGTTCCCTACAATGAGCAGTTCTTC

J gene: TRBJ2-7
V gene: TRBV28
clone size: .
D gene: TRBD1
CDR3 protein: CASRPTGLTNEQYF
CDR3 DNA: TGTGCCAGCAGACCGACAGGGCTTACTAACGAGCAGTACTTC

J gene: TRBJ2-1
V gene: TRBV15
clone size: .
D gene: .
CDR3 protein: CATSSDFGGAGNEQFF
CDR3 DNA: TGTGCCACCAGCAGTGACTTTGGTGGGGCCGGCAATGAGCAGTTCTTC

J gene: TRBJ2-2
V gene: TRBV29-1
clone size: .
D gene: TRBD2
CDR3 protein: CSVAGRGTNTGELFF
CDR3 DNA: TGCAGCGTTGCTGGGCGGGGGACGAACACCGGGGAGCTGTTTTTT

J gene: TRBJ2-7
V gene: TRBV2
clone size: .
D gene: .
CDR3 protein: CASSPRAPRWQYF
CDR3 DNA: TGTGCCAGCAGTCCGCGGGCCCCGAGATGGCAGTACTTC

J gene: TRBJ2-7
V gene: TRBV30
clone size: few
D gene: TRBD2
CDR3 protein: CAWSVKGLAVDPYEQYF
CDR3 DNA: TGTGCCTGGAGTGTAAAGGGCCTAGCGGTAGATCCCTACGAGCAGTACTTC

J gene: TRBJ2-7
V gene: TRBV4-1
clone size: few
D gene: .
CDR3 protein: CASSQSGRGSYEQYF
CDR3 DNA: TGCGCCAGCAGCCAGTCCGGTAGGGGATCCTACGAGCAGTACTTC

J gene: TRBJ2-1
V gene: TRBV6-5
clone size: .
D gene: TRBD1
CDR3 protein: CASSTGTGKKKQFF
CDR3 DNA: TGTGCCAGCAGTACCGGGACAGGGAAAAAGAAGCAGTTCTTC

J gene: TRBJ2-5
V gene: TRBV13
clone size: .
D gene: TRBD2
CDR3 protein: CASSTSSGGAETQYF
CDR3 DNA: TGTGCCAGCAGCACCTCTAGCGGGGGGGCGGAGACCCAGTACTTC

J gene: TRBJ1-3
V gene: TRBV27
clone size: .
D gene: .
CDR3 protein: CASSRGSPAIYF
CDR3 DNA: TGTGCCAGCAGTAGGGGGTCTCCCGCCATATATTTT

J gene: TRBJ1-4
V gene: TRBV28
clone size: .
D gene: TRBD1
CDR3 protein: CASKNGETGAEKLFF
CDR3 DNA: TGTGCCAGCAAAAATGGGGAGACAGGGGCTGAAAAACTGTTTTTT

J gene: TRBJ2-1
V gene: TRBV6-1
clone size: .
D gene: TRBD1
CDR3 protein: CASRNRDRTFDEQFF
CDR3 DNA: TGTGCCAGCAGAAACCGGGACAGGACTTTCGATGAGCAGTTCTTC

J gene: TRBJ2-7
V gene: TRBV6-6
clone size: .
D gene: .
CDR3 protein: CASSYSSEGSYEQYF
CDR3 DNA: TGTGCCAGCAGTTACTCGTCTGAGGGCTCCTACGAGCAGTACTTC

J gene: TRBJ1-1
V gene: TRBV2
clone size: once
D gene: .
CDR3 protein: CASRDTGGSLNTEAFF
CDR3 DNA: TGTGCCAGCAGAGATACGGGGGGGTCCTTGAACACTGAAGCTTTCTTT

J gene: TRBJ2-1
V gene: TRBV7-3
clone size: .
D gene: .
CDR3 protein: CASSEGLWGTYNEQFF
CDR3 DNA: TGTGCCAGCAGCGAGGGACTTTGGGGGACCTACAATGAGCAGTTCTTC

J gene: TRBJ1-2
V gene: TRBV6-1
clone size: .
D gene: .
CDR3 protein: CASSDGGWAANYGYTF
CDR3 DNA: TGTGCCAGCAGTGACGGGGGGTGGGCAGCAAACTATGGCTACACCTTC

J gene: TRBJ1-2
V gene: TRBV4-1
clone size: .
D gene: .
CDR3 protein: CASSQGQLANYGYTF
CDR3 DNA: TGCGCCAGCAGCCAAGGACAGTTAGCTAACTATGGCTACACCTTC

J gene: TRBJ2-3
V gene: TRBV4-1
clone size: .
D gene: TRBD2
CDR3 protein: CASSQGDGGAGDTQYF
CDR3 DNA: TGCGCCAGCAGCCAAGGTGACGGGGGGGCCGGGGATACGCAGTATTTT

J gene: TRBJ1-1
V gene: TRBV2
clone size: .
D gene: TRBD1
CDR3 protein: CASSETGGAFF
CDR3 DNA: TGTGCCAGCAGTGAGACAGGGGGAGCTTTCTTT

J gene: TRBJ1-4
V gene: TRBV28
clone size: .
D gene: TRBD1
CDR3 protein: CASSPADRDMEKLFF
CDR3 DNA: TGTGCCAGCAGCCCTGCGGACAGGGATATGGAAAAACTGTTTTTT

J gene: TRBJ2-7
V gene: TRBV7-8
clone size: .
D gene: TRBD2
CDR3 protein: CASRPAGESYEQYF
CDR3 DNA: TGTGCCAGCAGACCAGCGGGAGAGTCCTACGAGCAGTACTTC

J gene: TRBJ2-1
V gene: TRBV5-8
clone size: .
D gene: TRBD1
CDR3 protein: CASSPQTGVNEQFF
CDR3 DNA: TGTGCCAGCAGCCCTCAGACAGGGGTCAATGAGCAGTTCTTC

J gene: TRBJ1-2
V gene: TRBV19
clone size: .
D gene: .
CDR3 protein: CASSIVRGIYGYTF
CDR3 DNA: TGTGCCAGTAGTATAGTACGGGGAATCTATGGCTACACCTTC

J gene: TRBJ2-1
V gene: TRBV27
clone size: .
D gene: TRBD2
CDR3 protein: CASSLGLAGGNEQFF
CDR3 DNA: TGTGCCAGCAGTTTAGGTCTAGCGGGGGGCAATGAGCAGTTCTTC

J gene: TRBJ2-1
V gene: TRBV5-1
clone size: .
D gene: .
CDR3 protein: CASSLGFREQFF
CDR3 DNA: TGCGCCAGCAGCCTGGGATTCAGGGAGCAGTTCTTC

J gene: TRBJ1-1
V gene: TRBV4-2
clone size: .
D gene: .
CDR3 protein: CASSQEVRGYTEAFF
CDR3 DNA: TGTGCCAGCAGCCAAGAGGTCAGGGGCTACACTGAAGCTTTCTTT

J gene: TRBJ2-1
V gene: TRBV4-1
clone size: .
D gene: TRBD2
CDR3 protein: CASSQRRGALNEQFF
CDR3 DNA: TGCGCCAGCAGCCAGCGGCGGGGGGCCTTAAATGAGCAGTTCTTC

J gene: TRBJ2-1
V gene: TRBV20-1
clone size: .
D gene: TRBD2
CDR3 protein: CSARSGGWQFF
CDR3 DNA: TGCAGTGCCCGGAGCGGGGGGTGGCAGTTCTTC

J gene: TRBJ1-1
V gene: TRBV27
clone size: .
D gene: TRBD1
CDR3 protein: CASSPSRTGVRVTEAFF
CDR3 DNA: TGTGCCAGCAGTCCATCCAGGACAGGGGTTAGGGTCACTGAAGCTTTCTTT

J gene: TRBJ2-3
V gene: TRBV5-1
clone size: .
D gene: .
CDR3 protein: CASSLWGSQTVADTQYF
CDR3 DNA: TGCGCCAGCAGCTTGTGGGGCAGCCAGACAGTCGCAGATACGCAGTATTTT

J gene: TRBJ1-3
V gene: TRBV7-8
clone size: .
D gene: .
CDR3 protein: CASSLSTALSGNTIYF
CDR3 DNA: TGTGCCAGCAGCTTATCGACAGCGCTCTCTGGAAACACCATATATTTT

J gene: TRBJ1-3
V gene: TRBV28
clone size: .
D gene: .
CDR3 protein: CASSFGASGNTIYF
CDR3 DNA: TGTGCCAGCAGTTTCGGAGCCTCTGGAAACACCATATATTTT

J gene: TRBJ2-3
V gene: TRBV5-1
clone size: once
D gene: .
CDR3 protein: CASSLSSVLDTQYF
CDR3 DNA: TGCGCCAGCAGCTTGTCTTCCGTTTTGGATACGCAGTATTTT

J gene: TRBJ2-1
V gene: TRBV9
clone size: .
D gene: TRBD2
CDR3 protein: CASSPPGLAGGNEQFF
CDR3 DNA: TGTGCCAGCAGTCCTCCGGGACTAGCGGGGGGAAATGAGCAGTTCTTC

J gene: TRBJ2-5
V gene: TRBV2
clone size: once
D gene: .
CDR3 protein: CASSFWAGAIEETQYF
CDR3 DNA: TGTGCCAGCAGTTTTTGGGCGGGGGCAATAGAAGAGACCCAGTACTTC

J gene: TRBJ2-1
V gene: TRBV14
clone size: .
D gene: .
CDR3 protein: CASSQEQGRYNEQFF
CDR3 DNA: TGTGCCAGCAGCCAAGAACAGGGCCGCTACAATGAGCAGTTCTTC